This TCR beta chain was identified during a study of CD8+ T cells in alopecia areata. Across the study: Tofacitinib ran for 6 to 18 months before 6 months off drug.

This clone was seen only once. Antigen specificity is unknown. Germline CDR1 reads MNHEY; CDR2 reads SMNVEV (reference sequence). The ends were cut back, 3 bases at V and 2 bases at J, with 7 bases in the middle. This CDR3 is built from 13 residues. Whole-study findings and limits: Sequencing of scalp samples also captures resident alphabeta T cells of normal skin. Especially in alopecia totalis/universalis, lesional scalp showed greater clonality than normal scalp did.

Peripheral blood and lesional scalp punch biopsies were taken from alopecia areata patients. RNA was isolated and reverse transcribed to cDNA, the sequencing template. Clones were sequenced by immunoSEQ multiplex PCR, and TCRdb holds only the in-frame ones, with some missing. The sample has around 160,000 clones; roughly 44% are singletons. The V gene is TRBV27, the J gene TRBJ2-5; D is unclear. Sequenced sample: CD4+ T cells sorted from blood. This clonotype originated in a human donor with alopecia areata. CDR3 region: CASSFQRQETQYF. The CDR3 DNA reads as TGTGCCAGCAGTTTCCAGCGTCAAGAGACCCAGTACTTC.